These 18 T cell receptor beta chains were all obtained from the same sample, sequenced in a study of cytomegalovirus exposure and HLA in healthy donors. PCR primers comprised 60 Vbeta and 13 Jbeta primers. Libraries were prepared by immunoSEQ multiplex PCR; TCRdb keeps only in-frame clonotypes and omits some of them. The repertoire holds 95,000 to 150,000 clones, more than 65% seen once, with about 13% in the top ten. Material: PBMCs. These receptors all come from a woman aged 55-70 years in good health and CMV-seropositive.

This clone was seen more than once but under ten times. This chain uses TRBV7-2 with TRBJ2-2; 16 bases agree with TRBD2. The length of the CDR3 is 18 residues. The junction had 11 bases not matched to a gene; V was cut back by 5 bases and J by 8 bases. Germline V gene sequence: CDR1 SGHTA, CDR2 FQGNSA. The CDR3 DNA reads as TGTGCCAGCAGCCCACCGGGACTAGCGGGAGGGTTGACGGGGGAGCTGTTTTTT. This gives the protein CASSPPGLAGGLTGELFF. Full variable domain (outside the CDR3, taken from reference TRBV7-2 and TRBJ2-2): GAGVSQSPSNKVTEKGKDVELRCDPISGHTALYWYRQSLGQGLEFLIYFQGNSAPDKSGLPSDRFSAERTGGSVSTLTIQRTQQEDSAVYLCASSPPGLAGGLTGELFFGEGSRLTVL.

This sequence joins TRBV5-8 and TRBJ1-1; D gene unclear. The germline gives CDR1 SGHTS, CDR2 YDEGEE. Trimming removed 4 bases from V and 1 base from J, with 14 bases in between. The CDR3 length is 15 residues. In DNA, the CDR3 is TGTGCCAGCAGCCCCAGGTTTGTACAGAACACTGAAGCTTTCTTT. It yields the protein CASSPRFVQNTEAFF.

This clone was detected only a few times. This chain uses TRBV7-9 with TRBJ2-5; D possibly corresponds to TRBD1 (6 bases). The CDR3 consists of 15 residues. Trimming took 2 bases from V and 2 from J, leaving 12 bases between them. The germline CDR1 and CDR2 sequences are SEHNR and FQNEAQ (reference sequence). CDR3 region: CASSLQGTVQETQYF. The CDR3 region has the DNA TGTGCCAGCAGCTTACAGGGGACCGTACAAGAGACCCAGTACTTC. The entire variable domain, with the rest obtained from reference TRBV7-9 and TRBJ2-5, is as follows: DTGVSQNPRHKITKRGQNVTFRCDPISEHNRLYWYRQTLGQGPEFLTYFQNEAQLEKSRLLSDRFSAERPKGSFSTLEIQRTEQGDSAMYLCASSLQGTVQETQYFGPGTRLLVL.

V gene TRBV19 combines with J gene TRBJ1-2; D is ambiguous. Trimming cost V 7 bases and J 4 bases, with 13 bases left between them. This CDR3 has 13 amino acids. Germline CDR1 and CDR2: LNHDA and SQIVND (reference sequence). The CDR3 coding sequence is TGTGCCAGTAATGGCCTTCGGGGCTATGGCTACACCTTC. Translated, it gives CASNGLRGYGYTF.

This chain links TRBV5-1 with TRBJ2-6, with a possible D match to TRBD2 (7 bases). The V gene's germline CDR1 is SGHRS and CDR2 YFSETQ. This CDR3 has 17 residues. Trimming removed 4 bases from V and 0 bases from J, with 14 bases in between. The CDR3 DNA follows: TGCGCCAGCAGCCCCCGCGGGGGCCACTCTGGGGCCAACGTCCTGACTTTC. This translates into CASSPRGGHSGANVLTF.

This chain joins TRBV7-3 and TRBJ2-5; D may be TRBD2 (7 bases). CDR1 and CDR2 from the germline V gene are SGHTA and FQGTGA. CDR3 length equals 14 residues. Trimming removed 2 bases from V and 5 bases from J, with 12 bases in between. CDR3: CASSLRGAGETQYF. DNA of the CDR3: TGTGCCAGCAGCTTACGGGGGGCAGGGGAGACCCAGTACTTC.

V and J are TRBV5-6 and TRBJ2-3, with 10 bases that match TRBD2. Germline V gene lookup returns CDR1 SGHDT and CDR2 YYEEEE. This CDR3 has 15 residues. The junction had 7 bases not matched to a gene; V was cut back by 3 bases and J by 6 bases. Written as DNA, the CDR3 is TGTGCCAGCAGCTCTAGCGGGAGAGGACCTGATACGCAGTATTTT. The encoded protein is CASSSSGRGPDTQYF.

This clone was seen once. The chain uses TRBV30 and TRBJ1-4, with 8 positions matching TRBD1. The CDR3 has 14 residues. CDR1 is GTSNPN, CDR2 SVGIG, per germline (reference sequence). With V trimmed by 3 bases and J by 8 bases, 8 bases remained unmatched. The CDR3 coding sequence is TGTGCCTGGAGGAGACAGGGGATCGGCGAAAAACTGTTTTTT. The encoded protein is CAWRRQGIGEKLFF.

This clone was seen once. The V call is TRBV5-6, the J call TRBJ2-1; 9 positions agree with TRBD1. CDR1 is SGHDT, CDR2 YYEEEE, per germline. J gave up 7 bases and V 2 bases, and 19 bases lay outside the gene matches. The CDR3 loop spans 19 amino acids. The CDR3: CASSFFMGSSGQGLNEQFF. CDR3 nucleotide sequence: TGTGCCAGCAGCTTTTTTATGGGCTCGTCGGGACAGGGACTAAATGAGCAGTTCTTC. Drawing the rest from reference TRBV5-6 and TRBJ2-1, the complete variable domain is DAGVTQSPTHLIKTRGQQVTLRCSPKSGHDTVSWYQQALGQGPQFIFQYYEEEERQRGNFPDRFSGHQFPNYSSELNVNALLLGDSALYLCASSFFMGSSGQGLNEQFFGPGTRLTVL.

The rearrangement joins TRBV15 to TRBJ2-3; D is possibly TRBD2 (6 bases). This CDR3 has 19 residues. Germline assignment: CDR1 LNHNV and CDR2 YYDKDF (reference sequence). Trimming cost V 0 bases and J 1 base, with 20 bases left between them. For the CDR3, the DNA is TGTGCCACCAGCAGAGAGTGGGGGTTGTCTAGCGCACGCACAGATACGCAGTATTTT. Residues: CATSREWGLSSARTDTQYF. The full variable domain, its missing parts supplied by reference TRBV15 and TRBJ2-3, is DAMVIQNPRYQVTQFGKPVTLSCSQTLNHNVMYWYQQKSSQAPKLLFHYYDKDFNNEADTPDNFQSRRPNTSFCFLDIRSPGLGDTAMYLCATSREWGLSSARTDTQYFGPGTRLTVL.

The chain uses TRBV5-4 and TRBJ2-5; 10 bases are a match to TRBD2. The closer fit of TRBJ2-7 to the DNA end suggests the J call may be wrong. The CDR3 is made up of 16 amino acids. Germline CDR1 SGHNT, CDR2 YYREEE (reference sequence). CDR3 sequence (DNA): TGTGCCAGCAGCCGGGGGGGGACTAGCGCTGCCTACGAGCAGTACTTC. Its translation: CASSRGGTSAAYEQYF.

This chain connects TRBV6-1 to TRBJ2-5; a weak D match, TRBD1 (5 bases). Germline values: CDR1 MNHNS, CDR2 SASEGT. V gave up 6 bases and J gave up 5 bases, with 16 bases separating them. The CDR3 consists of 14 residues. CDR3 in amino acids: CASRRQPKGETQYF. The CDR3 DNA follows: TGTGCCAGCAGACGACAGCCAAAAGGGGAGACCCAGTACTTC.

In regard to this clone: A read error may account for a junction end that differs from germline. The V call is TRBV7-7, the J call TRBJ1-2, with no clear D. CDR1 SSHAT and CDR2 FNYEAQ come from the germline V gene (reference sequence). CDR3 size: 14 residues. CDR3 coding DNA: TGTGCTAGCAGCTTACTCGTCGTCAACTATGGCTACACCTTC. Translation gives CASSLLVVNYGYTF.

The rearrangement joins TRBV19 to TRBJ2-1; 11 bases line up with TRBD2. Germline lookup yields CDR1 LNHDA and CDR2 SQIVND (reference sequence). The CDR3 has 20 amino acids. Trimming took 3 bases from V and 9 from J; bases not matched to a gene: 22. DNA for the CDR3: TGTGCCAGTAGTATGACCCCCGCAATGGTAGCGGGAGGGCCCTCGGGTGAGCAGTTCTTC. Translated, it gives CASSMTPAMVAGGPSGEQFF.

This clone was seen just once. This chain connects TRBV13 to TRBJ1-4; D gene uncertain. This CDR3 comprises 14 residues. The germline gives CDR1 PRHDT, CDR2 FYEKMQ (reference sequence). With 4 bases removed from V and 3 bases from J, the gap between germline ends came to 9 bases. The CDR3 coding sequence is TGTGCCAGCAGCTCACGGGGTCCTAATGAAAAACTGTTTTTT. Its translation is CASSSRGPNEKLFF. Together with reference TRBV13 and TRBJ1-4, the CDR3 gives the full variable domain: AAGVIQSPRHLIKEKRETATLKCYPIPRHDTVYWYQQGPGQDPQFLISFYEKMQSDKGSIPDRFSAQQFSDYHSELNMSSLELGDSALYFCASSSRGPNEKLFFGSGTQLSVL.

V is TRBV7-6 and J is TRBJ1-1; tentative D call: TRBD1 (6 bases). The CDR3 length is 15 residues. The V end lost 0 bases, the J end lost 4 bases, and 12 bases lay between the germline ends. In germline, CDR1 is SGHVS, CDR2 FNYEAQ. The CDR3, as DNA: TGTGCCAGCAGCTTAGCGAACAGGGTAATCACTGAAGCTTTCTTT. This codes for CASSLANRVITEAFF.

This chain joins TRBV29-1 and TRBJ1-3; D gene ambiguous. CDR1 SQVTM and CDR2 ANQGSEA come from the germline V gene. This CDR3 is 14 amino acids long. The V end was cut by 6 bases, the J end by 1 base, with 13 bases between. CDR3 sequence: CSVFGSNSGNTIYF. The CDR3 DNA follows: TGCAGCGTGTTCGGGTCCAATTCTGGAAACACCATATATTTT.

V and J are TRBV7-6 and TRBJ1-3; no firm D call. This CDR3 is built from 16 residues. CDR1 and CDR2 (germline): SGHVS, FNYEAQ. The V and J ends lost 1 base and 0 bases respectively, with 10 bases between them. CDR3 coding DNA: TGTGCCAGCAGCTTAGTCTCGGTAACCTCTGGAAACACCATATATTTT. This sequence encodes CASSLVSVTSGNTIYF. The variable domain in full, completed from reference TRBV7-6 and TRBJ1-3, reads GAGVSQSPRYKVTKRGQDVALRCDPISGHVSLYWYRQALGQGPEFLTYFNYEAQQDKSGLPNDRFSAERPEGSISTLTIQRTEQRDSAMYRCASSLVSVTSGNTIYFGEGSWLTVV.